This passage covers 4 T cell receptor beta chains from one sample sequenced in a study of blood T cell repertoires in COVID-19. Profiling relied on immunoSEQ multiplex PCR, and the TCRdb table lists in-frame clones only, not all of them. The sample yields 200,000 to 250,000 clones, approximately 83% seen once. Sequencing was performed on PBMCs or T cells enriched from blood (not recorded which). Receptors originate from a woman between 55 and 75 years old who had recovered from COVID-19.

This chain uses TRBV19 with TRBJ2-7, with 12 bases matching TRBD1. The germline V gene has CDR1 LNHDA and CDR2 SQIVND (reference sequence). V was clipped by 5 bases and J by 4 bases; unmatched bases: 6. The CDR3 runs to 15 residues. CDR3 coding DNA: TGTGCCAGTAGTGCCCCGGGACAGGGGGCATACGAGCAGTACTTC. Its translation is CASSAPGQGAYEQYF.

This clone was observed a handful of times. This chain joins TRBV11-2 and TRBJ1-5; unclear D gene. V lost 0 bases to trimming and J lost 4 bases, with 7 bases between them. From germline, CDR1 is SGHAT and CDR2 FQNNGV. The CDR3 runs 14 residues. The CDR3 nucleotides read TGTGCCAGCAGCTTAGATGCGGGGAATCAGCCCCAGCATTTT. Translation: CASSLDAGNQPQHF.

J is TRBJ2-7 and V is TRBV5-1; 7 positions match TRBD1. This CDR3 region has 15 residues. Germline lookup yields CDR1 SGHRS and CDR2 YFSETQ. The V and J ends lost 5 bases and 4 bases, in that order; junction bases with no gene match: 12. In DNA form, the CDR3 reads TGCGCCAGCAGACCCCTTACAGGGGAATTTTACGAGCAGTACTTC. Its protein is CASRPLTGEFYEQYF. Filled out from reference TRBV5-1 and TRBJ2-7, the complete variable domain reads KAGVTQTPRYLIKTRGQQVTLSCSPISGHRSVSWYQQTPGQGLQFLFEYFSETQRNKGNFPGRFSGRQFSNSRSEMNVSTLELGDSALYLCASRPLTGEFYEQYFGPGTRLTVT.

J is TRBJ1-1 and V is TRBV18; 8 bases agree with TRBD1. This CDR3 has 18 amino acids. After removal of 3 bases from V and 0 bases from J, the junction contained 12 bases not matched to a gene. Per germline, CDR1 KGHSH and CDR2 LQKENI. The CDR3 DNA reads TGTGCCAGCTCACCGGGGCAGGGGGCGTTAGGCATGAACACTGAAGCTTTCTTT. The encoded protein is CASSPGQGALGMNTEAFF.